The sequence of this TCR beta chain was determined in a study of blood T cell repertoires in COVID-19. The table came from immunoSEQ multiplex PCR; TCRdb's copy has only in-frame clones and leaves some out. The sample records around 220,000 clones, 82% being singletons. Seattle enrolled patients during active infection and tracked them longitudinally. The CDR3 extends over 13 amino acids. In germline, CDR1 is ENHRY, CDR2 SYGVKD. V gave up 6 bases and J gave up 0 bases, with 9 bases separating them. The receptor was derived from a woman of 80 years or more with COVID-19, enrolled during active disease. This rearrangement joins TRBV10-3 to TRBJ2-7; a weak D match, TRBD2 (6 bases). Input material: peripheral blood. CDR3 coding DNA: TGTGCCATCAGGGAGGGGAGCTCCTACGAGCAGTACTTC. Translated: CAIREGSSYEQYF.